Below are 14 T cell receptor beta chains sequenced from a single sample in a study of long-term antiretroviral therapy in people with HIV. At survey level, the immunoSEQ assay was run in its v3.0 version. Using immunoSEQ multiplex PCR, the repertoire was profiled, and TCRdb retains in-frame clones only, with some absent. There are approximately 20,000 clones in the sample; about 82% occur only once, and more than 9% lies in the top ten. The starting material was unsorted PBMCs, obtained 1.6 years after starting antiretroviral therapy. These receptors were collected from a middle-aged man with HIV.

This clone showed up just once. V is TRBV4-1 and J is TRBJ2-7; TRBD2 matches 7 bases. Germline V gene data show CDR1 as MGHRA and CDR2 as YSYEKL. This CDR3 has 13 amino acids. The V gene end was trimmed by 4 bases and the J gene end by 6 bases; junction bases not matched to a gene: 6. The CDR3: CASSRAGAFEQYF. Written as DNA, the CDR3 is TGCGCCAGCAGCCGGGCGGGAGCTTTCGAGCAGTACTTC.

The DNA of the CDR3 is TGTGCCAGCAGCGGGACTAGCGGGGCCTACAATGAGCAGTTCTTC. Protein sequence: CASSGTSGAYNEQFF. V and J are TRBV9 and TRBJ2-1; 12 positions match TRBD2. CDR1 is SGDLS and CDR2 is YYNGEE in the germline V gene. This CDR3 has 15 residues. The V and J ends lost 3 bases and 2 bases, in that order; junction bases with no gene match: 0.

The gene calls are TRBV30 and TRBJ2-7, with a tentative D call TRBD2 (5 bases). There are 11 residues in the CDR3. Between the trimmed V and J ends, which lost 4 bases and 5 bases, there was a span of 9 bases. Germline CDR1 reads GTSNPN; CDR2 reads SVGIG (reference sequence). The chain's CDR3 is CAWNAGNEQYF. CDR3 bases: TGTGCCTGGAATGCCGGGAACGAGCAGTACTTC.

The V gene is TRBV9, the J gene TRBJ2-1; D is unresolved. V lost 2 bases to trimming and J lost 2 bases, with 11 bases between them. Germline lookup yields CDR1 SGDLS and CDR2 YYNGEE. CDR3 length: 15 amino acids. DNA for the CDR3: TGTGCCAGCAGCGTGGAACAGCAGACCTACAATGAGCAGTTCTTC. Its translation: CASSVEQQTYNEQFF.

The J gene is TRBJ2-7, the V gene TRBV15; 8 nucleotides match TRBD1. The CDR3 spans 15 residues. Germline V CDR1 and CDR2: LNHNV, YYDKDF (reference sequence). The V segment lost 4 bases and the J segment 0 bases; nucleotides outside the gene matches: 5. In DNA form, the CDR3 reads TGTGCCACCAGCACAGGACAGGGTCGCTCCTACGAGCAGTACTTC. Its translation is CATSTGQGRSYEQYF.

The chain couples TRBV7-9 to TRBJ2-3; 13 bases map to TRBD2. CDR1 and CDR2 (germline): SEHNR, FQNEAQ (reference sequence). V lost 5 bases, J lost 0 bases, and 11 bases stayed unmatched. The CDR3 is 19 residues long. The CDR3 loop reads CASSGLAGEVLGSTDTQYF. CDR3 bases: TGTGCCAGCAGCGGACTAGCGGGAGAGGTCTTGGGGAGCACAGATACGCAGTATTTT.

The chain combines TRBV9 with TRBJ2-7, with D unresolved. V shed 4 bases and J shed 6 bases, with 14 bases lying between them. The CDR3 totals 13 residues. From germline, CDR1 is SGDLS and CDR2 YYNGEE. The CDR3 protein is CASSPPYGREQYF. The DNA for the CDR3 is TGTGCCAGCAGCCCCCCCTATGGTCGCGAGCAGTACTTC.

The sample holds one count of this clone. This rearrangement joins TRBV6-5 to TRBJ1-6; possible D gene TRBD1, 6 bases. CDR1 is MNHEY, CDR2 SVGAGI, per germline. This CDR3 comprises 13 residues. The V gene lost 11 bases and the J gene lost 9 bases, with 17 bases spanning the gap. CDR3 coding DNA: TGTGCCGTCGGTGGGGGCCCAATTTCACCCCTCCACTTT. This encodes CAVGGGPISPLHF.

The chain carries TRBV19 and TRBJ1-1; the D gene is possibly TRBD1 (5 bases). The CDR3 totals 13 residues. The V gene's germline CDR1 is LNHDA and CDR2 SQIVND (reference sequence). V was clipped by 6 bases and J by 5 bases, with 13 bases between them. The CDR3 loop is CASRAGGETEAFF. DNA for the CDR3: TGTGCCAGTAGAGCCGGGGGAGAAACTGAAGCTTTCTTT.

The J gene is TRBJ1-3, the V gene TRBV6-5; 8 bases match TRBD1. The trim removed 4 bases at V and 4 bases at J, leaving 6 bases unmatched. In germline, CDR1 is MNHEY, CDR2 SVGAGI. The CDR3 sequence is 15 residues long. The CDR3 reads CASSFGQGPGNTIYF. The CDR3 DNA follows: TGTGCCAGCAGTTTCGGACAGGGACCGGGAAACACCATATATTTT.

The chain uses TRBV19 and TRBJ2-7; D is perhaps TRBD1 (5 bases). Trimming stripped 3 bases from V and 6 bases from J, with 12 bases between. Germline lookup yields CDR1 LNHDA and CDR2 SQIVND (reference sequence). The CDR3 is 13 residues long. The CDR3 here is CASSIQGSGEQYF. Written as DNA, the CDR3 is TGTGCCAGTAGTATTCAGGGCTCGGGCGAGCAGTACTTC.

J is TRBJ2-1 and V is TRBV7-3, with D possibly TRBD1 on 5 matching bases. Trimming stripped 3 bases from V and 5 bases from J, with 8 bases between. CDR1 and CDR2 (germline): SGHTA, FQGTGA. This CDR3 is 13 amino acids long. The CDR3 DNA follows: TGTGCCAGCAGCTTTAACAGGAACAATGAGCAGTTCTTC. Residues: CASSFNRNNEQFF.

This rearrangement joins TRBV2 to TRBJ2-3; D might be TRBD2 (6 bases). This CDR3 comprises 14 residues. V shed 8 bases and J shed 1 base, with 13 bases lying between them. Per the germline V gene, CDR1 is SNHLY and CDR2 is FYNNEI. This CDR3 is CASLLQRGTDTQYF. CDR3 coding DNA: TGTGCCAGCCTCCTCCAGCGGGGCACAGATACGCAGTATTTT.

V gene TRBV5-3 combines with J gene TRBJ1-2; no reliable D call. TRBV5-3 is annotated as an ORF whose role is uncertain. The CDR3 sequence is 13 residues long. Trimming pared 0 bases from V and 3 bases from J, leaving 6 bases between. CDR3 loop: CARSLEQYYGYTF. The DNA of the CDR3 is TGTGCCAGAAGCTTGGAACAGTACTATGGCTACACCTTC.